Shown below are 10 T cell receptor beta chains from a single sample sequenced in a study of blood T cell repertoires in COVID-19. TCRdb keeps only in-frame clones here, not all; method: immunoSEQ multiplex PCR. The sample shows about 350,000 clones, more than 85% of them seen only once. Sequencing was performed on PBMCs or T cells enriched from blood (not recorded which). These TCRs come from a woman in her 30s who had recovered from COVID-19.

In nucleotides, the CDR3 is TGTGCCAGCAGCCCCGGGGGGGGGCAGCCCCAGCATTTT. Amino acids: CASSPGGGQPQHF. This chain links TRBV7-9 with TRBJ1-5, with a weak D call TRBD1 (5 bases). Trimming shortened V by 5 bases and J by 7 bases, and 12 bases separated the two germline ends. CDR3 length: 13 amino acids. The germline CDR1 and CDR2 sequences are SEHNR and FQNEAQ (reference sequence).

The chain joins TRBV28 to TRBJ2-1; 7 bases are shared with TRBD1. CDR1 and CDR2 (germline): MDHEN, SYDVKM. V shed 4 bases and J 12 bases; nucleotides not matched to a gene: 3. This CDR3 comprises 11 residues. CDR3 nucleotide sequence: TGTGCCAGCAGTTACAGGGGTATGCAGTTCTTC. Translated: CASSYRGMQFF.

The chain combines TRBV19 with TRBJ1-5; possibly TRBD1 for D (6 bases). V shed 3 bases and J shed 0 bases, with 15 bases lying between them. Germline values: CDR1 LNHDA, CDR2 SQIVND (reference sequence). There are 17 residues in the CDR3. DNA for the CDR3: TGTGCCAGTAGTATGGGGGACACCGCATATAGCAATCAGCCCCAGCATTTT. Residues: CASSMGDTAYSNQPQHF.

The chain uses TRBV3-1 (or the pseudogene TRBV3-2) and TRBJ1-2; tentatively, D is TRBD1 (6 bases). CDR1 and CDR2 from the germline V gene are LGHDT and YNNKEL (reference sequence). V was trimmed by 2 bases and J by 4 bases, leaving 11 bases between them. This CDR3 has 14 residues. Here the CDR3 DNA reads TGTGCCAGCAGCCAAAGGGGGTCCCCCTATGGCTACACCTTC. This translates into CASSQRGSPYGYTF.

The chain has TRBV18 and TRBJ2-2; 9 nucleotides align to TRBD1. This CDR3 has 15 residues. V lost 3 bases and J lost 7; bases outside the gene matches: 6. Germline-derived CDR1 and CDR2 are KGHSH and LQKENI. CDR3 sequence reads: CASSPVTGGSGELFF. The CDR3 DNA reads TGTGCCAGCTCACCCGTTACAGGGGGCAGCGGGGAGCTGTTTTTT.

The V gene is TRBV6-5, the J gene TRBJ2-7; 7 nucleotides agree with TRBD1. This CDR3 contains 14 residues. V dropped 2 bases and J dropped 2; count of bases not matched to a gene: 3. Germline CDR1 reads MNHEY; CDR2 reads SVGAGI. DNA of the CDR3: TGTGCCAGCAGTTACACAGGGGCGGCCTACGAGCAGTACTTC. It yields the protein CASSYTGAAYEQYF.

The chain employs TRBV6-5 and TRBJ2-7, with 9 bases aligning to TRBD1. The CDR3 covers 14 residues. The junction had 9 bases not matched to a gene; V was cut back by 6 bases and J by 6 bases. The germline gives CDR1 MNHEY, CDR2 SVGAGI. In DNA, the CDR3 is TGTGCCAGCAGCACCGGGACAGGGTCGTGCGAGCAGTACTTC. Amino acids: CASSTGTGSCEQYF.

This rearrangement joins TRBV7-9 to TRBJ1-1, with 8 bases matching TRBD1. The CDR3 is made up of 15 amino acids. Trimming removed 4 bases from V and 5 bases from J; junction bases left unmatched: 9. CDR1 and CDR2 from the germline V gene are SEHNR and FQNEAQ (reference sequence). CDR3 coding DNA: TGTGCCAGCAGCTCCGACAGGGGAAGTAGGACTGAAGCTTTCTTT. Its translation: CASSSDRGSRTEAFF.

CDR3 in amino acids: CASIRGTPSNEQFF. Here the CDR3 DNA reads TGTGCCAGCATTCGGGGGACTCCCTCGAATGAGCAGTTCTTC. The rearrangement joins TRBV6-5 to TRBJ2-1; D perhaps matches TRBD2 (6 bases). Looked up from germline, CDR1 is MNHEY and CDR2 is SVGAGI. With 7 bases removed from V and 7 bases from J, the gap between germline ends came to 17 bases. The CDR3 contains 14 residues.

This chain uses TRBV25-1 with TRBJ2-3; 7 nucleotides agree with TRBD2. The CDR3 spans 18 residues. V was clipped by 1 base and J by 0 bases; unmatched bases: 10. CDR1 is MGHDK, CDR2 SYGVNS, per germline. The CDR3 is CASSEWIRAGQSTDTQYF. In DNA, the CDR3 is TGTGCCAGCAGTGAATGGATTAGAGCGGGGCAGAGCACAGATACGCAGTATTTT.